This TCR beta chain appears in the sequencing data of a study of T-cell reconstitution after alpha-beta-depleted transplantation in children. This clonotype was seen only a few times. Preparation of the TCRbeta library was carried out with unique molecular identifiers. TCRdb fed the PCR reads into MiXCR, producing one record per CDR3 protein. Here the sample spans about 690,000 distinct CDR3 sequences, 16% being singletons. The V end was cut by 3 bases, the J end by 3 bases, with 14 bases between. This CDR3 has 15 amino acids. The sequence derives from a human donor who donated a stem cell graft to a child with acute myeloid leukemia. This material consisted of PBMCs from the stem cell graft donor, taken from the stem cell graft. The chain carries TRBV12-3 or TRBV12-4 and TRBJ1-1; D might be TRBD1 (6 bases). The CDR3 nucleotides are TGTGCCAGCAGTTTCTGGACAGCGCAGGACACTGAAGCTTTCTTT. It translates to CASSFWTAQDTEAFF.